Listed here are 23 T cell receptor beta chains from one sample, sequenced in a study of blood T cell repertoires in COVID-19. The table came from immunoSEQ multiplex PCR; TCRdb's copy has only in-frame clones and leaves some out. Of about 150,000 clones in the sample, about 80% are singletons; the top ten hold around 8.4%. What was sequenced was PBMCs or T cells enriched from blood (not recorded which). The source is a man over 45 who had recovered from COVID-19.

The V and J genes are TRBV4-1 and TRBJ1-2, with 7 bases identical to TRBD1. CDR3 size: 15 residues. Germline V gene data show CDR1 as MGHRA and CDR2 as YSYEKL. V lost 1 base and J lost 5; bases outside the gene matches: 7. CDR3 protein: CASSQGNDRDYGYTF. The DNA for the CDR3 is TGCGCCAGCAGCCAAGGGAATGACAGGGATTATGGCTACACCTTC.

CDR3 amino acids: CASSSTGASTYEQYF. CDR3 DNA sequence: TGTGCCAGCTCGTCGACAGGGGCGTCGACCTACGAGCAGTACTTC. The V call is TRBV18, the J call TRBJ2-7; 8 bases line up with TRBD1. CDR3 length equals 15 residues. In germline, CDR1 is KGHSH, CDR2 LQKENI. The ends lost 6 bases at V and 2 bases at J; junction bases unmatched: 9. The variable domain in full, completed from reference TRBV18 and TRBJ2-7, reads NAGVMQNPRHLVRRRGQEARLRCSPMKGHSHVYWYRQLPEEGLKFMVYLQKENIIDESGMPKERFSAEFPKEGPSILRIQQVVRGDSAAYFCASSSTGASTYEQYFGPGTRLTVT.

A few counts support this clone. The chain couples TRBV2 to TRBJ1-2, with a weak D call TRBD1 (5 bases). CDR1 and CDR2 from the germline V gene are SNHLY and FYNNEI. The CDR3 length is 14 residues. The V gene lost 1 base and the J gene lost 4 bases, with 10 bases spanning the gap. DNA for the CDR3: TGTGCCAGCAGTGAAGTGCGACAGAGCTATGGCTACACCTTC. It translates to CASSEVRQSYGYTF.

The CDR3 bases are TGTGCCAGTAGTCCCCGAGGCTCCTACGAGCAGTACTTC. Residues: CASSPRGSYEQYF. The rearrangement uses TRBV19 and TRBJ2-7; D call uncertain. CDR1 and CDR2 from the germline V gene are LNHDA and SQIVND (reference sequence). V was shortened by 5 bases and J by 0 bases, with 8 bases between the two germline ends. The CDR3 runs 13 residues.

This chain uses TRBV16 with TRBJ1-3, with D perhaps TRBD1 (5 bases). CDR3 size: 16 residues. CDR1 is KGHSY, CDR2 FQNENV, per germline. The ends were cut back, 0 bases at V and 0 bases at J, with 9 bases in the middle. This chain's CDR3 is CASSQSRVTSGNTIYF. Here the CDR3 DNA reads TGTGCCAGCAGCCAATCCAGGGTAACCTCTGGAAACACCATATATTTT.

The V call is TRBV7-6, the J call TRBJ2-1; TRBD2 aligns across 9 bases. The CDR3 is made up of 15 amino acids. Germline trimming cut 2 bases from V and 6 bases from J; bases unmatched to any gene: 5. Germline CDR1 is SGHVS and CDR2 is FNYEAQ. The CDR3 sequence: CASSLISGGSNEQFF. For the CDR3, the DNA is TGTGCCAGCAGCTTAATTAGCGGGGGAAGCAATGAGCAGTTCTTC.

The chain uses TRBV21-1 and TRBJ2-7; the table names TRBD1, a call not compared with the DNA. TRBV21-1 is shown as a pseudogene. The CDR3 contains 15 residues. CDR3 protein: CASSGRGTVAYEQYF. In DNA form, the CDR3 reads TGTGCCAGCAGCGGGCGAGGGACAGTAGCCTACGAGCAGTACTTC.

The chain is built from TRBV5-1 and TRBJ2-3, with D possibly being TRBD1 (5 bases). CDR1 is SGHRS and CDR2 is YFSETQ in the germline V gene. This CDR3 is 13 amino acids long. Trimming took 2 bases from V and 1 from J, leaving 5 bases between them. CDR3 coding DNA: TGCGCCAGCAGCTTACAGGGCACAGATACGCAGTATTTT. Translation gives CASSLQGTDTQYF.

The chain is built from TRBV11-2 and TRBJ1-1; D is unclear. This CDR3 region has 15 residues. Germline V gene sequence: CDR1 SGHAT, CDR2 FQNNGV. Between the trimmed V and J ends, which lost 2 bases and 1 base, there was a span of 11 bases. CDR3 amino acids: CASSLIAGGNTEAFF. The CDR3 DNA reads TGTGCCAGCAGCTTAATCGCCGGAGGGAACACTGAAGCTTTCTTT.

The chain recombines TRBV7-3 with TRBJ1-1, with 9 bases aligning to TRBD1. Looked up from germline, CDR1 is SGHTA and CDR2 is FQGTGA. The CDR3 consists of 16 residues. V dropped 0 bases and J dropped 1; count of bases not matched to a gene: 3. CDR3 region: CASSLTTGQGNTEAFF. The CDR3 coding sequence is TGTGCCAGCAGCTTAACGACGGGACAGGGGAACACTGAAGCTTTCTTT.

The chain recombines TRBV3-1 (or the pseudogene TRBV3-2) with TRBJ1-1, with 7 bases identical to TRBD1. Trimming cost V 6 bases and J 1 base; bases outside gene matches: 5. CDR1 and CDR2 from the germline V gene are LGHDT and YNNKEL (reference sequence). This CDR3 region has 14 residues. CDR3 region: CASRRQGTNTEAFF. The CDR3 bases are TGTGCCAGCAGGCGACAGGGCACGAACACTGAAGCTTTCTTT.

The rearrangement uses TRBV5-6 and TRBJ1-6; D ambiguous. Trimming cost V 4 bases and J 7 bases, with 6 bases left between them. This CDR3 contains 12 residues. CDR1 is SGHDT, CDR2 YYEEEE, per germline. CDR3 bases: TGTGCCAGCAGCCCGGGAAATTCACCCCTCCACTTT. Its translation: CASSPGNSPLHF.

The CDR3 sequence is CASSQETGGLTGELFF. The CDR3 DNA reads as TGCGCCAGCAGCCAAGAGACAGGGGGCTTGACCGGGGAGCTGTTTTTT. The chain recombines TRBV4-3 with TRBJ2-2; TRBD1 agrees at 10 bases. Germline-derived CDR1 and CDR2 are LGHNA and YSLEER. The ends lost 0 bases at V and 5 bases at J; junction bases unmatched: 3. The CDR3 spans 16 residues.

The J gene is TRBJ2-5, the V gene TRBV30; D unresolved. CDR3 length: 12 amino acids. Germline CDR1 GTSNPN, CDR2 SVGIG (reference sequence). V shed 1 base and J shed 6 bases, with 9 bases lying between them. The CDR3 bases are TGTGCCTGGAGTGACTATACGAAGACCCAGTACTTC. It yields the protein CAWSDYTKTQYF.

This chain connects TRBV11-2 to TRBJ1-2; 7 nucleotides align to TRBD1. V was pared by 7 bases and J by 8 bases, with 7 bases of the junction left unmatched. Germline V lookup: CDR1 SGHAT, CDR2 FQNNGV. The CDR3 sequence is 12 residues long. The CDR3 sequence: CASTSTGSGYTF. The CDR3, as DNA: TGTGCCAGCACCTCGACAGGGTCCGGCTACACCTTC.

The genes are TRBV27 and TRBJ2-2; possibly TRBD2 for D (6 bases). The CDR3 is 13 residues long. Germline CDR1 and CDR2: MNHEY and SMNVEV (reference sequence). Trimming took 4 bases from V and 8 from J, leaving 11 bases between them. The DNA for the CDR3 is TGTGCCAGCAGTTCCCCTCGGGAGGGGGAGCTGTTTTTT. Its translation is CASSSPREGELFF.

V usage is TRBV29-1 and J usage is TRBJ2-7; weak D call: TRBD1 (6 bases). Germline CDR1 is SQVTM and CDR2 is ANQGSEA. V was pared by 7 bases and J by 3 bases, with 13 bases between. The CDR3 covers 12 residues. Here the CDR3 reads CSARDTFYEQYF. Written as DNA, the CDR3 is TGCAGCGCGAGGGACACCTTCTACGAGCAGTACTTC.

The chain links TRBV3-1 (or the pseudogene TRBV3-2) to TRBJ1-2; D gene ambiguous. The germline CDR1 and CDR2 sequences are LGHDT and YNNKEL (reference sequence). CDR3 length: 16 residues. The V end lost 2 bases, the J end lost 8 bases, and 21 bases lay between the germline ends. CDR3 protein: CASSQTTGGFLDGYTF. The CDR3 bases are TGTGCCAGCAGCCAAACCACCGGAGGGTTTTTAGACGGCTACACCTTC.

The chain links TRBV30 to TRBJ1-1, with TRBD1 matching over 7 bases. CDR1 GTSNPN and CDR2 SVGIG come from the germline V gene (reference sequence). V lost 7 bases to trimming and J lost 1 base; unmatched junction nucleotides: 3. The CDR3 is made up of 12 amino acids. The CDR3 loop reads CAYRQGNTEAFF. For the CDR3, the DNA is TGTGCCTACCGACAGGGGAACACTGAAGCTTTCTTT.

V gene TRBV24-1 combines with J gene TRBJ2-1, with D perhaps matching TRBD2 (7 bases). The germline V gene encodes CDR1 KGHDR and CDR2 SFDVKD. The V end lost 3 bases, the J end lost 7 bases, and 15 bases lay between the germline ends. This CDR3 region has 15 residues. The CDR3 protein is CATSDRGAGLNEQFF. The CDR3 DNA is TGTGCCACCAGTGATCGGGGGGCCGGGTTGAATGAGCAGTTCTTC.

The V and J genes are TRBV28 and TRBJ1-3; 7 bases are shared with TRBD1. There are 12 residues in the CDR3. Germline V gene lookup returns CDR1 MDHEN and CDR2 SYDVKM. The CDR3 DNA follows: TGTGTCTCAGGGGGCTCTGGAAACACCATATATTTT. This codes for CVSGGSGNTIYF.

The genes are TRBV29-1 and TRBJ1-1; D perhaps matches TRBD1 (5 bases). This CDR3 is built from 14 residues. Germline V gives CDR1 SQVTM, CDR2 ANQGSEA. V dropped 6 bases and J dropped 0 bases, with 14 bases sitting between them. The CDR3 reads CSVAMTAMNTEAFF. As DNA, the CDR3 is TGCAGCGTCGCTATGACAGCCATGAACACTGAAGCTTTCTTT.

This CDR3 reads CASKEFWGYTF. CDR3 sequence (DNA): TGTGCCAGCAAGGAGTTTTGGGGCTACACCTTC. J is TRBJ1-2 and V is TRBV28; D call uncertain. Germline V CDR1 and CDR2: MDHEN, SYDVKM. Between the trimmed V and J ends, which lost 7 bases and 8 bases, there was a span of 11 bases. This CDR3 has 11 amino acids.